Below are 28 T cell receptor beta chains sequenced from a single sample in a study of T cell responses to AZD1222 COVID-19 vaccine. Libraries were prepared by immunoSEQ multiplex PCR; TCRdb keeps only in-frame clonotypes and omits some of them. This table holds roughly 100,000 clones, roughly nine tenths found once. Sequencing used peripheral blood, obtained on day 0 of AZD1222 vaccination. These receptors were taken from an adult in good health.

V usage is TRBV2 and J usage is TRBJ1-1; no clear D gene. Germline values: CDR1 SNHLY, CDR2 FYNNEI. The V end was cut by 6 bases, the J end by 4 bases, with 6 bases between. This CDR3 is 11 amino acids long. The CDR3 DNA follows: TGTGCCAGCAGGTGGGGCACTGAAGCTTTCTTT. Protein sequence: CASRWGTEAFF. The whole variable domain, remainder taken from reference TRBV2 and TRBJ1-1, is EPEVTQTPSHQVTQMGQEVILRCVPISNHLYFYWYRQILGQKVEFLVSFYNNEISEKSEIFDDQFSVERPDGSNFTLKIRSTKLEDSAMYFCASRWGTEAFFGQGTRLTVV.

The J gene is TRBJ1-4, the V gene TRBV3-1 (or the pseudogene TRBV3-2), with 9 positions matching TRBD1. V shed 5 bases and J 3 bases; nucleotides not matched to a gene: 7. The CDR3 is 16 residues long. Germline V CDR1 and CDR2: LGHDT, YNNKEL (reference sequence). DNA for the CDR3: TGTGCCAGCAGCGGCCGGGACAGGGTGGCTAATGAAAAACTGTTTTTT. Protein sequence: CASSGRDRVANEKLFF.

This sequence joins TRBV12-5 and TRBJ2-1; unclear D gene. Trimming shortened V by 10 bases and J by 8 bases, and 12 bases separated the two germline ends. Germline loops: CDR1 LGHNT, CDR2 FRNRAP. This CDR3 comprises 11 residues. CDR3 residues: CATSGLHEQFF. CDR3 nucleotide sequence: TGTGCTACAAGTGGGTTACATGAGCAGTTCTTC.

The chain joins TRBV6-5 to TRBJ2-7, with unresolved D. Germline V gene lookup returns CDR1 MNHEY and CDR2 SVGAGI. With 4 bases removed from V and 1 base from J, the gap between germline ends came to 5 bases. This CDR3 has 12 residues. Here the CDR3 DNA reads TGTGCCAGCAGTTCGGCTTCCTACGAGCAGTACTTC. This sequence encodes CASSSASYEQYF.

The rearrangement links TRBV6-2 or TRBV6-3 to TRBJ2-7, with D tentatively TRBD1 (5 bases). CDR1 MNHEY and CDR2 SVGEGT come from the germline V gene. Trimming took off 5 bases at V and 5 bases at J, with 19 bases between the two ends. The CDR3 is made up of 15 amino acids. This CDR3 is CASSGPQVRGNEQYF. The CDR3 DNA reads TGTGCCAGCAGTGGTCCGCAGGTTAGGGGTAACGAGCAGTACTTC.

The J gene is TRBJ2-7, the V gene TRBV5-1, with 12 bases lining up with TRBD1. Germline loops: CDR1 SGHRS, CDR2 YFSETQ. V shed 6 bases and J 2 bases; nucleotides not matched to a gene: 3. This CDR3 has 14 amino acids. The CDR3, as DNA: TGCGCCAGCACCGGGACAGGGGGCCCCTACGAGCAGTACTTC. This translates into CASTGTGGPYEQYF.

The chain carries TRBV2 and TRBJ2-3; D assignment may be TRBD1 or TRBD2 (5 bases each). V was trimmed by 7 bases and J by 5 bases, leaving 13 bases between them. Per the germline V gene, CDR1 is SNHLY and CDR2 is FYNNEI. This CDR3 has 13 residues. CDR3 sequence (DNA): TGTGCCAGCATAGAACGGGGCAGAGATACGCAGTATTTT. It translates to CASIERGRDTQYF.

CDR3 region: CASSRGQGNEQFF. CDR3 coding DNA: TGCGCCAGCAGCCGCGGACAGGGGAATGAGCAGTTCTTC. This chain uses TRBV4-1 with TRBJ2-1, with 9 bases identical to TRBD1. The ends lost 4 bases at V and 7 bases at J; junction bases unmatched: 2. The CDR3 spans 13 residues. Germline CDR1 and CDR2: MGHRA and YSYEKL.

The rearrangement links TRBV14 to TRBJ1-1; 8 bases agree with TRBD1. Germline-derived CDR1 and CDR2 are SGHDN and FVKESK. The CDR3 covers 19 residues. V dropped 0 bases and J dropped 5; count of bases not matched to a gene: 17. CDR3 nucleotide sequence: TGTGCCAGCAGCCAAGATCTTTACTTCGTGGGGACAGGTGGGACTGAAGCTTTCTTT. Its translation: CASSQDLYFVGTGGTEAFF.

The chain couples TRBV5-4 to TRBJ2-7; 8 positions agree with TRBD1. Germline CDR1 is SGHNT and CDR2 is YYREEE (reference sequence). The junction had 7 bases not matched to a gene; V was cut back by 5 bases and J by 3 bases. This CDR3 has 14 residues. The CDR3 here is CASRPQGASYEQYF. CDR3 DNA sequence: TGTGCCAGCAGACCCCAGGGGGCTAGCTACGAGCAGTACTTC.

The rearrangement joins TRBV6-5 to TRBJ2-5; D may be TRBD2 (6 bases). Trimming left V 6 bases short and J 2 bases short, with 13 bases between. This CDR3 is 14 amino acids long. Germline V gene lookup returns CDR1 MNHEY and CDR2 SVGAGI. The CDR3 DNA reads as TGTGCCAGCAGACCTACCCTAGCGCAAGAGACCCAGTACTTC. This translates into CASRPTLAQETQYF.

V and J are TRBV6-5 and TRBJ1-6; TRBD1 matches 9 bases. Germline V gene sequence: CDR1 MNHEY, CDR2 SVGAGI. After removal of 5 bases from V and 8 bases from J, the junction contained 7 bases not matched to a gene. This CDR3 has 15 residues. The CDR3 coding sequence is TGTGCCAGCAGTACCACGACAGGGGGATATTCACCCCTCCACTTT. Protein product: CASSTTTGGYSPLHF.

The rearrangement uses TRBV10-3 and TRBJ1-6, with D possibly TRBD1 on 6 matching bases. Trimming pared 7 bases from V and 8 bases from J, leaving 12 bases between. The CDR3 contains 13 residues. CDR1 and CDR2 (germline): ENHRY, SYGVKD. The CDR3 DNA follows: TGTGCCATCAAGGGACCAGGGGATTCACCCCTCCACTTT. Its protein is CAIKGPGDSPLHF.

With regard to this clone: Compared with germline, one end of the junction differs, possibly owing to a read error. The CDR3 spells CASSLARVLAKNIQYF. The CDR3 region has the DNA TGTGCTAGCAGCTTAGCCCGGGTACTAGCCAAAAACATTCAGTACTTC. The chain joins TRBV7-7 to TRBJ2-4; no reliable D call. Germline loops: CDR1 SSHAT, CDR2 FNYEAQ (reference sequence). The CDR3 has 16 amino acids.

As concerns this clone: This CDR3 is also generated by other DNA sequences in the sample. The chain is built from TRBV19 and TRBJ2-3; D remains ambiguous. Per the germline V gene, CDR1 is LNHDA and CDR2 is SQIVND (reference sequence). The V gene lost 0 bases and the J gene lost 6 bases, with 4 bases spanning the gap. The CDR3 consists of 12 residues. Written as DNA, the CDR3 is TGTGCCAGTAGTATAGACAGGGATACGCAGTATTTT. It specifies CASSIDRDTQYF.

The chain links TRBV4-1 to TRBJ2-7; 10 bases align to TRBD2. V dropped 0 bases and J dropped 4; count of bases not matched to a gene: 9. The CDR3 is made up of 17 amino acids. Germline CDR1 reads MGHRA; CDR2 reads YSYEKL. Here the CDR3 reads CASSQEVRTSGQYEQYF. CDR3 nucleotide sequence: TGCGCCAGCAGCCAAGAGGTCCGGACTAGCGGACAATACGAGCAGTACTTC.

The chain employs TRBV19 and TRBJ1-1; the D is unclear. The germline V gene has CDR1 LNHDA and CDR2 SQIVND (reference sequence). CDR3 length: 15 amino acids. Trimming took off 9 bases at V and 6 bases at J, with 23 bases between the two ends. CDR3 sequence: CASDSRKQGYAEAFF. As DNA, the CDR3 is TGTGCCAGCGACTCCCGGAAACAAGGGTACGCTGAAGCTTTCTTT.

CDR3 region: CASSFPGGVTLKDGYTF. The CDR3 region has the DNA TGTGCCAGCAGCTTTCCGGGGGGGGTTACCCTTAAGGATGGCTACACCTTC. The rearrangement uses TRBV11-2 and TRBJ1-2, with a weak D call TRBD1 (5 bases). Germline V gives CDR1 SGHAT, CDR2 FQNNGV. The CDR3 totals 17 residues. V was clipped by 3 bases and J by 6 bases, with 23 bases between them.

The rearrangement joins TRBV4-1 to TRBJ2-1; D may correspond to TRBD1 or TRBD2 (5 bases each). Trimming took off 0 bases at V and 3 bases at J, with 9 bases between the two ends. CDR3 length: 15 amino acids. The germline V gene has CDR1 MGHRA and CDR2 YSYEKL. CDR3 loop: CASSQDTGGYNEQFF. Here the CDR3 DNA reads TGCGCCAGCAGCCAAGACACTGGGGGCTACAATGAGCAGTTCTTC.

This clone was picked up one time. For the CDR3, the DNA is TGTGCCAGCAGCTTGAATAGCAATCAGCCCCAGCATTTT. Translated: CASSLNSNQPQHF. The chain uses TRBV11-2 and TRBJ1-5; no firm D call. CDR1 is SGHAT and CDR2 is FQNNGV in the germline V gene. CDR3 size: 13 residues. V dropped 3 bases and J dropped 0 bases, with 3 bases sitting between them.

The rearrangement joins TRBV29-1 to TRBJ2-5, with a tentative D call TRBD2 (6 bases). Deletions cut 3 bases from V and 2 bases from J, with 13 bases between. This CDR3 comprises 14 residues. CDR1 and CDR2 (germline): SQVTM, ANQGSEA. The CDR3 nucleotides are TGCAGCGTTGAGGCCCCGGGACTTCAAGAGACCCAGTACTTC. Translation: CSVEAPGLQETQYF.

The chain recombines TRBV24-1 with TRBJ1-4; D call uncertain. The CDR3 consists of 13 residues. CDR1 is KGHDR and CDR2 is SFDVKD in the germline V gene. The V end lost 9 bases, the J end lost 5 bases, and 12 bases lay between the germline ends. Here the CDR3 DNA reads TGTGCCACCCCGTCTCAGTCAAATGAAAAACTGTTTTTT. Translating it yields CATPSQSNEKLFF.

The chain has TRBV7-9 and TRBJ2-1; D remains unclear. The V end lost 7 bases, the J end lost 4 bases, and 14 bases lay between the germline ends. CDR1 and CDR2 from the germline V gene are SEHNR and FQNEAQ (reference sequence). The CDR3 runs 14 residues. For the CDR3, the DNA is TGTGCCAGCACCATCGAGCTGCGGTACAATGAGCAGTTCTTC. Translated, it gives CASTIELRYNEQFF.

This chain links TRBV28 with TRBJ2-2; 9 bases map to TRBD1. This CDR3 is built from 13 residues. The ends lost 8 bases at V and 5 bases at J; junction bases unmatched: 3. CDR1 is MDHEN and CDR2 is SYDVKM in the germline V gene. The CDR3: CASRDRDTGELFF. The CDR3 DNA follows: TGTGCCAGCCGGGACAGGGATACCGGGGAGCTGTTTTTT.

The chain combines TRBV6-5 with TRBJ1-1; 8 nucleotides line up with TRBD1. Germline lookup yields CDR1 MNHEY and CDR2 SVGAGI. V was pared by 4 bases and J by 2 bases, with 9 bases of the junction left unmatched. The CDR3 is 16 amino acids. The CDR3 sequence: CASSLDRDRLNTEAFF. CDR3 sequence (DNA): TGTGCCAGCAGTTTGGACAGGGATAGACTAAACACTGAAGCTTTCTTT.

The chain is built from TRBV12-3 or TRBV12-4 and TRBJ1-2, with a weak D call TRBD1 (5 bases). The CDR3 totals 13 residues. The germline V and J ends were trimmed by 6 bases and 10 bases, with 18 bases remaining between them. In DNA form, the CDR3 reads TGTGCCAGCAGCGCCTGGGACGTACGCGTCTACACCTTC. This translates into CASSAWDVRVYTF.

The chain has TRBV19 and TRBJ2-5; 7 bases match TRBD1. The germline gives CDR1 LNHDA, CDR2 SQIVND (reference sequence). This CDR3 region has 16 residues. The junction had 9 bases not matched to a gene; V was cut back by 3 bases and J by 2 bases. CDR3 DNA sequence: TGTGCCAGTAGTATTATCGGAGGCAGGGGGCAAGAGACCCAGTACTTC. Translation: CASSIIGGRGQETQYF.

The genes are TRBV11-3 and TRBJ1-1; D unclear. CDR3 length equals 16 residues. The V gene lost 1 base and the J gene lost 0 bases, with 12 bases spanning the gap. The V gene's germline CDR1 is SGHNT and CDR2 YENEEA. The CDR3 sequence: CASSLGGLRLNTEAFF. In nucleotides, the CDR3 is TGTGCCAGCAGCTTAGGAGGGTTGCGGTTGAACACTGAAGCTTTCTTT.